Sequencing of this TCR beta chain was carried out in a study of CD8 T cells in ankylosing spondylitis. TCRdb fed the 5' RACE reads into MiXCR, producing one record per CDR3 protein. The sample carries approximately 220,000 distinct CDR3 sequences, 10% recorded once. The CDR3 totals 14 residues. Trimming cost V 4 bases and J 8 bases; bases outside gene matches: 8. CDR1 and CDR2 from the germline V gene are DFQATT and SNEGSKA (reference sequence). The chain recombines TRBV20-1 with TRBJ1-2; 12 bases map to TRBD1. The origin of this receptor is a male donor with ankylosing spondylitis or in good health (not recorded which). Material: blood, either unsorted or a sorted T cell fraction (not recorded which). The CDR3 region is CSATEGQGAWGYTF. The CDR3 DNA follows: TGCAGTGCTACAGAGGGACAGGGGGCTTGGGGCTACACCTTC.